This T cell receptor (beta chain) was profiled in a study of blood T cell repertoires in COVID-19. Study-wide background: PBMCs, B-cell-depleted T cells, or T cells were the source of the cDNA or gDNA that made up the material.

Per the authors' pipeline: Reference gene primer amplification gave estimated nucleated cell counts. TCRdb keeps only in-frame clones here, not all; method: immunoSEQ multiplex PCR. V, J and clone size are taken as reported in that table, and D and trimming were inferred from the DNA itself. In the table there are fewer than 55,000 clones, 65% to 90% of which are singletons. The germline V gene has CDR1 MNHEY and CDR2 SVGAGI. V lost 6 bases to trimming and J lost 7 bases, with 16 bases between them. The CDR3 totals 14 residues. The chain recombines TRBV6-5 with TRBJ2-1; no reliable D call. Sequencing was done on a sample of peripheral blood. The source is a woman older than 75 with COVID-19, enrolled during active disease. The CDR3 reads CASSPRGVTNEQFF. The CDR3, as DNA: TGTGCCAGCAGCCCACGCGGAGTCACGAATGAGCAGTTCTTC.